This T cell receptor beta chain was observed in a study of shared clonotypes between healthy human individuals. The authors' processing: Filtering differed for immunoSEQ, which gave only junction sequences without quality scores. Sequencing used immunoSEQ multiplex PCR; TCRdb keeps in-frame clones, though not all of them. V, J and clone size reflect that table, while D and trimming were determined from the DNA. The top ten hold around 11% of the sample, which has hundreds of thousands of clones, roughly 72% seen once. The V and J ends lost 2 bases and 1 base respectively, with 15 bases between them. The CDR3 contains 16 residues. Germline V gives CDR1 MGHDK, CDR2 SYGVNS.

The receptor comes from a woman aged 40 to 50 in good health. Some clones in this sample may be carry-over from other donors' samples. Input material: PBMCs. The chain uses TRBV25-1 and TRBJ2-7; D unresolved. Written as DNA, the CDR3 is TGTGCCAGCAGTGAACTGGTGGCAGGAACGTCCTACGAGCAGTACTTC. Amino acid sequence: CASSELVAGTSYEQYF.